This T cell receptor beta chain emerged from a study of monozygotic twins with inflammatory bowel disease. CDR1 is LNHNV and CDR2 is YYDKDF in the germline V gene (reference sequence). The CDR3 runs to 14 residues. Per sample, reverse transcription was split into eight reactions. Each UMI harboured a 6-nucleotide sample barcode and was appended via template switching. TCRdb reworked the 5' RACE reads into one entry per CDR3 protein, no DNA. The ten most abundant clones cover 2.5% to 3% of a sample with fewer than 450,000 distinct CDR3 sequences. The rearrangement links TRBV15 to TRBJ2-1; no DNA is available, so the TRBD1 call from TCRdb remains unchecked. The material sequenced was blood. This TCR came from a human donor with ulcerative colitis or Crohn's disease, or a healthy co-twin of an affected twin (not recorded which). The CDR3 sequence is CATRTRTEVNEQFF.